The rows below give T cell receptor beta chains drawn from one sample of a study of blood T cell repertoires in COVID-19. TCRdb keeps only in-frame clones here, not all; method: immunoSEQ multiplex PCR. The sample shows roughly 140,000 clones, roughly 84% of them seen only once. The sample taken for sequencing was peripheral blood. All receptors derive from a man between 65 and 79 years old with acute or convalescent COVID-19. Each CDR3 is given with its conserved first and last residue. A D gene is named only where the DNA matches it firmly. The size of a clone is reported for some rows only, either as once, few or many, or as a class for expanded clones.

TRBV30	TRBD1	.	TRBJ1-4	TGTGCCTGGCAAGACCTGGGACAGGCTAATGAAAAACTGTTTTTT	CAWQDLGQANEKLFF
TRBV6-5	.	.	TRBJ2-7	TGTGCCAGTAGCGTGTCAGGGGTGGCCTCCGAGCAGTACTTC	CASSVSGVASEQYF
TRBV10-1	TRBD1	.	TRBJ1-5	TGCGCCAGCAGTGAGCACGACAGGGGGCGCGGGAATCAGCCCCAGCATTTT	CASSEHDRGRGNQPQHF
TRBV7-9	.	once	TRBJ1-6	TGTGCCAGCAGCTTAAGGGCAGGGAATAATTCACCCCTCCACTTT	CASSLRAGNNSPLHF
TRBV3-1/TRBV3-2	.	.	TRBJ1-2	TGTGCCAGCAGCCAAGATCTTGTTTCGACAGCCAACTATGGCTACACCTTC	CASSQDLVSTANYGYTF
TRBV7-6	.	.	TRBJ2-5	TGTGCCAGCAGCTTAGTGTCGCTAGGTCGGGTTGGCGAGACCCAGTACTTC	CASSLVSLGRVGETQYF
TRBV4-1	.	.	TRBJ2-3	TGCGCCAGCAGCCAAGGGAGTAGCGGCGCCTATCGGGGCGATACGCAGTATTTT	CASSQGSSGAYRGDTQYF
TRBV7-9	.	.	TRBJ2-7	TGTGCCAGCACCATTCAGCAGGGTGTACCCTACGAGCAGTACTTC	CASTIQQGVPYEQYF
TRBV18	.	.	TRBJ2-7	TGTGCCAGCTCCAACTCCTACGAGCAGTACTTC	CASSNSYEQYF
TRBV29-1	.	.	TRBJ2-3	TGCAGCGTGGCAGGGTATAGGGGCACAGATACGCAGTATTTT	CSVAGYRGTDTQYF
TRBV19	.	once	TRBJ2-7	TGTGCCAGTAGTCTCGGTAGCGGATCCTACGAGCAGTACTTC	CASSLGSGSYEQYF
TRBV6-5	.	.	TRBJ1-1	TGTGCCAGCAGTTACTCGGAGACTAACACTGAAGCTTTCTTT	CASSYSETNTEAFF
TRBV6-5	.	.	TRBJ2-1	TGTGCCAGCAGCCGCAGCCAGAGACAGAATCAGTTCTTC	CASSRSQRQNQFF
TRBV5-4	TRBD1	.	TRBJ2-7	TGTGCCAGCAGCTCGGCTAGGGGGCGAATTGACGAGCAGTACTTC	CASSSARGRIDEQYF
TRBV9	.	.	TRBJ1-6	TGTGCCAGCAGCGGGGGGGTAGGAAATTCACCCCTCCACTTT	CASSGGVGNSPLHF